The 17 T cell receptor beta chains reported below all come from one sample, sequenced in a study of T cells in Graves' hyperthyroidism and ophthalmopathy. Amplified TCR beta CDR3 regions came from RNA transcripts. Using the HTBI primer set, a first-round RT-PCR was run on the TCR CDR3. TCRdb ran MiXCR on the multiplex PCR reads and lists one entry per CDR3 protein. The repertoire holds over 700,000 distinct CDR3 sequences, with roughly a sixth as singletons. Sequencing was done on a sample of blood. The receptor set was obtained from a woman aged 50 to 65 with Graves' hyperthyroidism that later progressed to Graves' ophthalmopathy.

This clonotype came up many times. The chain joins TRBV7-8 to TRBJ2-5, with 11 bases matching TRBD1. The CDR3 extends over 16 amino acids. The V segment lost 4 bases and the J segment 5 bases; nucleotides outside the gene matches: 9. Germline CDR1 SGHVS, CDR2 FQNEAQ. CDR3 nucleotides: TGTGCCAGCAGCTACCGGGACAGGGGGATGAGGGAGACCCAGTACTTC. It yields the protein CASSYRDRGMRETQYF. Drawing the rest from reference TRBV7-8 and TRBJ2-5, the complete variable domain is GAGVSQSPRYKVAKRGQDVALRCDPISGHVSLFWYQQALGQGPEFLTYFQNEAQLDKSGLPSDRFFAERPEGSVSTLKIQRTQQEDSAVYLCASSYRDRGMRETQYFGPGTRLLVL.

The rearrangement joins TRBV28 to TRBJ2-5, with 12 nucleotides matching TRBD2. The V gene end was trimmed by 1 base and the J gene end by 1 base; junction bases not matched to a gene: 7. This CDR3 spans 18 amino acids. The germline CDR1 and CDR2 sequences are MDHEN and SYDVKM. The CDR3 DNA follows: TGTGCCAGCAGTTTATTACCCGGACTAGCGGGATTCCAAGAGACCCAGTACTTC. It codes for CASSLLPGLAGFQETQYF.

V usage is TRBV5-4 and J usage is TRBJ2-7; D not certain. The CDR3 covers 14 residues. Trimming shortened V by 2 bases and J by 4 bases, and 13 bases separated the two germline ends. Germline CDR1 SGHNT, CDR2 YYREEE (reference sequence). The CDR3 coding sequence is TGTGCCAGCAGCTTAAAGATGTCTACTTACGAGCAGTACTTC. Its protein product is CASSLKMSTYEQYF.

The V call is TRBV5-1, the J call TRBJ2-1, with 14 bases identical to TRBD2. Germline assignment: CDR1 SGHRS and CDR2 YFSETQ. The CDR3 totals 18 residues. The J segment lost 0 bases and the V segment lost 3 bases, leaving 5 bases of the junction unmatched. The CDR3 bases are TGCGCCAGCAGCTCTCCCGGGACTAGCGGGGGCTCCTACAATGAGCAGTTCTTC. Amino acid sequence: CASSSPGTSGGSYNEQFF.

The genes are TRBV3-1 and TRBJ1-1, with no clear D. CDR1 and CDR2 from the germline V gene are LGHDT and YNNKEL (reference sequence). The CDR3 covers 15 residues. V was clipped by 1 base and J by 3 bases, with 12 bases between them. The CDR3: CASSQASFPDTEAFF. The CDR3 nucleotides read TGTGCCAGCAGCCAAGCGTCATTCCCAGACACTGAAGCTTTCTTT.

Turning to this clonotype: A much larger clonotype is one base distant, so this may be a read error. CDR3 bases: TGTGCCAGCAGCTCGCTGGAGGAGGCCCAGTACTTC. Encoded protein: CASSSLEEAQYF. The V and J genes are TRBV6-1 and TRBJ2-5, with D perhaps TRBD2 (5 bases). The length of the CDR3 is 12 residues. Per the germline V gene, CDR1 is MNHNS and CDR2 is SASEGT. V lost 6 bases and J lost 9, with 14 bases in between.

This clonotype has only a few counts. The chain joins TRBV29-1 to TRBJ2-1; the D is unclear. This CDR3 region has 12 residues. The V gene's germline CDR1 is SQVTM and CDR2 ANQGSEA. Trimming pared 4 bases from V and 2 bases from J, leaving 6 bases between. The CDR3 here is CSVAAAYNEQFF. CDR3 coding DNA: TGCAGCGTTGCCGCGGCCTACAATGAGCAGTTCTTC.

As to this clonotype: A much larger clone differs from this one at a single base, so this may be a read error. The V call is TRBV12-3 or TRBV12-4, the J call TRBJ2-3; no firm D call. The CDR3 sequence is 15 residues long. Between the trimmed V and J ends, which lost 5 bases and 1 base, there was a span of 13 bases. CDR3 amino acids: CASSIERHRTDTQYF. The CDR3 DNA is TGTGCCAGCAGTATAGAGAGACATCGCACAGATACGCAGTATTTT.

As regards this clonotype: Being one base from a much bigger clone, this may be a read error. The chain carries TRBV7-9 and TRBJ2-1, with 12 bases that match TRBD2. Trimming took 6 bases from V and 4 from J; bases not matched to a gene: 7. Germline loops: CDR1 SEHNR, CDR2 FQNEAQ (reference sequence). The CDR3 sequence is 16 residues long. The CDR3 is CASRPLAGGPYNEQFF. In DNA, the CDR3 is TGTGCCAGCAGGCCACTAGCGGGGGGCCCTTACAATGAGCAGTTCTTC. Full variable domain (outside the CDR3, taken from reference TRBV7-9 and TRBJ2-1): DTGVSQNPRHKITKRGQNVTFRCDPISEHNRLYWYRQTLGQGPEFLTYFQNEAQLEKSRLLSDRFSAERPKGSFSTLEIQRTEQGDSAMYLCASRPLAGGPYNEQFFGPGTRLTVL.

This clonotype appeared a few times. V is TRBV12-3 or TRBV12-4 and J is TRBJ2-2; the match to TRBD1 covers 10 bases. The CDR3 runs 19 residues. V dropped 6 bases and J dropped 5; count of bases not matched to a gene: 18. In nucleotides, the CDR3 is TGTGCCAGCAGCAAAGGCCGGTGGGACAGGGGAGTTCGGACCGGGGAGCTGTTTTTT. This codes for CASSKGRWDRGVRTGELFF.

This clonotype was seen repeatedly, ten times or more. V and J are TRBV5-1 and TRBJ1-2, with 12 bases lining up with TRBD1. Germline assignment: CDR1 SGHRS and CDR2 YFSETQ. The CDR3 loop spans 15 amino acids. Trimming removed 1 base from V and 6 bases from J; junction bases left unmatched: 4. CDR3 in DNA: TGCGCCAGCAGCTTGCGGGACAGGGGGCTCGATGGCTACACCTTC. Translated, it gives CASSLRDRGLDGYTF.

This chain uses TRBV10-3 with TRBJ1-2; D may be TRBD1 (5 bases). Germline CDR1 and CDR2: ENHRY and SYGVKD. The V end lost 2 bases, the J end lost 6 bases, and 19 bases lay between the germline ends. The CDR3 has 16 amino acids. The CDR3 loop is CAISEPASSRVHGYTF. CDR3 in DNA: TGTGCCATCAGTGAGCCCGCCTCGTCCAGGGTCCATGGCTACACCTTC.

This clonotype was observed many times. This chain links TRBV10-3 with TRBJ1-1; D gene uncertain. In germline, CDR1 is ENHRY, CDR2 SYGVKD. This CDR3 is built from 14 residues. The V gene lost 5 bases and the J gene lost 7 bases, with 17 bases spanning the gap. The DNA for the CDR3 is TGTGCCATCAGTCCCTCGGAACACTCGATTGAAGCTTTCTTT. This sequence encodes CAISPSEHSIEAFF.

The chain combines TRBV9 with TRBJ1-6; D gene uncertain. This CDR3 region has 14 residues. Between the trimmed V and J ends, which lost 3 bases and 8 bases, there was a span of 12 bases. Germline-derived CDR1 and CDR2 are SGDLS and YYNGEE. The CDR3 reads CASSEVGSYSPLHF. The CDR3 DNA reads TGTGCCAGCAGCGAAGTGGGCTCCTATTCACCCCTCCACTTT.

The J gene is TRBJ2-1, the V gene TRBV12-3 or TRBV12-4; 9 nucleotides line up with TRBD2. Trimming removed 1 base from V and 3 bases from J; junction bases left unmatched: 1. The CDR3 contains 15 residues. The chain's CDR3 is CASSLGGGDYNEQFF. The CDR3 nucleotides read TGTGCCAGCAGTTTAGGCGGGGGGGACTACAATGAGCAGTTCTTC.

CDR3: CASSVALLAGDNEQFF. The CDR3, as DNA: TGTGCCAGCAGCGTAGCTCTACTAGCGGGGGACAATGAGCAGTTCTTC. This chain links TRBV9 with TRBJ2-1, with TRBD2 identical over 11 bases. The J segment lost 5 bases and the V segment lost 0 bases, leaving 4 bases of the junction unmatched. The CDR3 totals 16 residues. Germline V CDR1 and CDR2: SGDLS, YYNGEE. Variable domain in full (rest from reference TRBV9 and TRBJ2-1): DSGVTQTPKHLITATGQRVTLRCSPRSGDLSVYWYQQSLDQGLQFLIQYYNGEERAKGNILERFSAQQFPDLHSELNLSSLELGDSALYFCASSVALLAGDNEQFFGPGTRLTVL.

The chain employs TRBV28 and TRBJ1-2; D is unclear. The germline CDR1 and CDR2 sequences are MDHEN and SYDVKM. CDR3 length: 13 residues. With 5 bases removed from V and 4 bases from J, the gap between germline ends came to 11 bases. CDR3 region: CASSRHLVYGYTF. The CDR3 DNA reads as TGTGCCAGCAGTCGACATCTAGTCTATGGCTACACCTTC.